Below, 18 T cell receptor beta chains from the same sample are listed, as sequenced in a study of blood T cell repertoires in COVID-19. The method was immunoSEQ multiplex PCR; TCRdb's version includes in-frame clones alone and lacks a portion of them. The profile covers some 300,000 clones, with 86% appearing a single time and around 13% taken by the ten largest. Input material: peripheral blood. The receptors originated from a woman aged 65 to 85 with COVID-19, enrolled during active disease.

This chain connects TRBV20-1 to TRBJ2-3; no clear D gene. The CDR3 consists of 13 residues. Germline V gives CDR1 DFQATT, CDR2 SNEGSKA (reference sequence). Trimming cost V 3 bases and J 6 bases, with 13 bases left between them. Here the CDR3 reads CSASKQVGDTQYF. CDR3 nucleotides: TGCAGTGCTAGTAAACAAGTCGGGGATACGCAGTATTTT.

This chain links TRBV2 with TRBJ1-3; D not resolved. CDR3 length: 14 amino acids. V shed 1 base and J shed 3 bases, with 7 bases lying between them. Germline values: CDR1 SNHLY, CDR2 FYNNEI. The CDR3 bases are TGTGCCAGCAGTGAAGAGAGGAATGGAAACACCATATATTTT. It yields the protein CASSEERNGNTIYF.

This sequence joins TRBV11-1 and TRBJ1-5; 7 positions match TRBD1. Trimming cost V 5 bases and J 6 bases; bases outside gene matches: 10. Germline V gene data show CDR1 as SGHAT and CDR2 as FQDESV (reference sequence). The CDR3 runs to 15 residues. The CDR3 spells CASSPRGGAFQPQHF. CDR3 nucleotides: TGTGCCAGCAGCCCTAGAGGGGGCGCTTTTCAGCCCCAGCATTTT.

The chain uses TRBV27 and TRBJ2-2, with 10 positions matching TRBD1. Germline V lookup: CDR1 MNHEY, CDR2 SMNVEV (reference sequence). This CDR3 contains 18 residues. The V gene end was trimmed by 8 bases and the J gene end by 4 bases; junction bases not matched to a gene: 16. The CDR3 sequence is CASSGRMYRDRGTGELFF. The CDR3 coding sequence is TGTGCCAGCTCCGGAAGAATGTACCGGGACAGGGGCACCGGGGAGCTGTTTTTT.

The chain combines TRBV10-1 with TRBJ2-2; possible D gene TRBD2, 6 bases. The V and J ends lost 0 bases and 9 bases respectively, with 14 bases between them. The CDR3 has 15 amino acids. Germline CDR1 reads WNHNN; CDR2 reads SYGVQD (reference sequence). The CDR3 bases are TGCGCCAGCAGTGAGTCGAGCACCGGGAGTAGGGAGCTGTTTTTT. It encodes CASSESSTGSRELFF.

The chain carries TRBV11-2 and TRBJ1-2; D uncertain. This CDR3 comprises 13 residues. Trimming cost V 3 bases and J 1 base, with 6 bases left between them. Germline V CDR1 and CDR2: SGHAT, FQNNGV. The CDR3 DNA reads as TGTGCCAGCAGCTTTGAGGGTAACTATGGCTACACCTTC. Its translation is CASSFEGNYGYTF.

The chain uses TRBV24-1 and TRBJ1-5; D perhaps matches TRBD1 (5 bases). V lost 3 bases and J lost 2, with 10 bases in between. The length of the CDR3 is 15 residues. Germline V gene sequence: CDR1 KGHDR, CDR2 SFDVKD. CDR3 in DNA: TGTGCCACCAGTGATGGGGGGTTCGGCAATCAGCCCCAGCATTTT. This encodes CATSDGGFGNQPQHF.

This sequence joins TRBV12-5 and TRBJ2-1; TRBD2 agrees at 12 bases. The germline V gene has CDR1 LGHNT and CDR2 FRNRAP. J gave up 9 bases and V 0 bases, and 6 bases lay outside the gene matches. The CDR3 contains 16 residues. CDR3 nucleotides: TGTGCTAGTGGTTTGGTCCTAGCGGGGGGGCTTCTTGAGCAGTTCTTC. Translated: CASGLVLAGGLLEQFF.

This chain connects TRBV5-5 to TRBJ1-5; TRBD1 aligns across 9 bases. The CDR3 loop spans 16 amino acids. Germline values: CDR1 SGHKS, CDR2 YYEKEE (reference sequence). Trimming took 3 bases from V and 5 from J; bases not matched to a gene: 9. CDR3 in amino acids: CASSSTGGAWDQPQHF. As DNA, the CDR3 is TGTGCCAGCAGCTCAACAGGGGGCGCGTGGGATCAGCCCCAGCATTTT.

This clone showed up just once. The gene calls are TRBV3-1 (or the pseudogene TRBV3-2) and TRBJ2-7, with 11 bases identical to TRBD2. Germline values: CDR1 LGHDT, CDR2 YNNKEL (reference sequence). V lost 1 base to trimming and J lost 7 bases; unmatched junction nucleotides: 6. This CDR3 comprises 15 residues. CDR3 coding DNA: TGTGCCAGCAGCCAAGTGGTAGCGGGGGGGCGGGAGCAGTACTTC. Protein: CASSQVVAGGREQYF.

This chain uses TRBV5-1 with TRBJ2-7; D might be TRBD2 (5 bases). V was trimmed by 3 bases and J by 0 bases, leaving 13 bases between them. Germline CDR1 is SGHRS and CDR2 is YFSETQ. This CDR3 is built from 15 residues. CDR3 in amino acids: CASSSGSVNSYEQYF. The CDR3 coding sequence is TGCGCCAGCAGCTCCGGTAGCGTCAACTCCTACGAGCAGTACTTC.

The rearrangement links TRBV5-1 to TRBJ1-6; D gene uncertain. The V gene lost 1 base and the J gene lost 10 bases, with 15 bases spanning the gap. CDR3 length equals 15 residues. Germline CDR1 SGHRS, CDR2 YFSETQ. DNA of the CDR3: TGCGCCAGCAGCTTGACGGGATTGGGGTCCTCACCCCTCCACTTT. Its translation: CASSLTGLGSSPLHF.

A few counts support this clone. The chain combines TRBV6-5 with TRBJ1-1; D remains ambiguous. This CDR3 has 13 residues. CDR1 and CDR2 from the germline V gene are MNHEY and SVGAGI. Trimming took 7 bases from V and 2 from J, leaving 11 bases between them. CDR3 sequence (DNA): TGTGCCAGCACAGAAACCCGAAACACTGAAGCTTTCTTT. Encoded protein: CASTETRNTEAFF.

The chain combines TRBV7-2 with TRBJ2-5, with 8 bases lining up with TRBD2. Looked up from germline, CDR1 is SGHTA and CDR2 is FQGNSA. Germline trimming cut 1 base from V and 5 bases from J; bases unmatched to any gene: 0. The CDR3 extends over 13 amino acids. CDR3 residues: CASSLERGETQYF. The CDR3 DNA reads as TGTGCCAGCAGCTTAGAGCGGGGGGAGACCCAGTACTTC.

V and J are TRBV11-2 and TRBJ2-1, with D uncertain. The CDR3 contains 15 residues. Trimming removed 5 bases at V and 0 bases at J, with 11 bases between. Germline V gives CDR1 SGHAT, CDR2 FQNNGV. CDR3 sequence reads: CASSPFGGSYNEQFF. The CDR3 DNA reads as TGTGCCAGCAGCCCTTTCGGTGGCTCCTACAATGAGCAGTTCTTC.

The rearrangement joins TRBV2 to TRBJ2-2; D uncertain. The V end was cut by 5 bases, the J end by 4 bases, with 11 bases between. This CDR3 is built from 14 residues. Per germline, CDR1 SNHLY and CDR2 FYNNEI. The CDR3 spells CASSLAPGTGELFF. The DNA for the CDR3 is TGTGCCAGCAGTTTAGCTCCTGGCACCGGGGAGCTGTTTTTT.

CDR3 in amino acids: CASSPGLADNNEQFF. The CDR3, as DNA: TGTGCCAGCAGCCCTGGGCTAGCGGATAACAATGAGCAGTTCTTC. V gene TRBV2 combines with J gene TRBJ2-1; 7 nucleotides align to TRBD2. The CDR3 is made up of 15 amino acids. Per germline, CDR1 SNHLY and CDR2 FYNNEI. With 6 bases clipped from V and 5 bases from J, the junction kept 10 bases outside the gene matches.

The chain joins TRBV7-8 to TRBJ1-6; weak D call: TRBD1 (5 bases). Germline-derived CDR1 and CDR2 are SGHVS and FQNEAQ. The CDR3 sequence is 16 residues long. Trimming shortened V by 0 bases and J by 2 bases, and 8 bases separated the two germline ends. CDR3 amino acids: CASSLAGGTYNSPLHF. The CDR3 region has the DNA TGTGCCAGCAGCTTAGCGGGGGGTACCTATAATTCACCCCTCCACTTT.